Listed here is a single T cell receptor beta chain. The source of the sample is a study of cytomegalovirus exposure and HLA in healthy donors. It was with 60 Vbeta and 13 Jbeta primers that the PCR ran. TCRdb's copy holds only in-frame clones and misses some; the assay was immunoSEQ multiplex PCR. The table records about 190,000 clones, roughly 73% of them present only once. Trimming pared 2 bases from V and 1 base from J, leaving 9 bases between. Germline V gives CDR1 SGHDT, CDR2 YYEEEE. CDR3 length: 14 residues. The specimen was PBMCs. The clonotype originates from a woman aged 25 to 45 in good health and CMV-seropositive. This sequence joins TRBV5-6 and TRBJ1-1, with D perhaps matching TRBD1 (5 bases). CDR3 DNA: TGTGCCAGCAGCTTTCCGACAGCGAACACTGAAGCTTTCTTT. Its translation: CASSFPTANTEAFF.